The following is a T cell receptor (beta chain) sequence with its context. Clones were sequenced by immunoSEQ multiplex PCR, and TCRdb holds only the in-frame ones, with some missing. The table records over 250,000 clones, approximately 84% of them present only once. This entry is derived from a study of blood T cell repertoires in COVID-19. Looked up from germline, CDR1 is MNHEY and CDR2 is SVGEGT. With V trimmed by 6 bases and J by 3 bases, 3 bases remained unmatched. The CDR3 has 14 amino acids. The sample was peripheral blood. The J gene is TRBJ1-5, the V gene TRBV6-2 or TRBV6-3; 9 bases fit TRBD1. This TCR came from a human donor with COVID-19, enrolled during active disease. The donor label of this sample is uncertain. CDR3 bases: TGTGCCAGCAGCAGGACAGGGGTCAATCAGCCCCAGCATTTT. This translates into CASSRTGVNQPQHF.